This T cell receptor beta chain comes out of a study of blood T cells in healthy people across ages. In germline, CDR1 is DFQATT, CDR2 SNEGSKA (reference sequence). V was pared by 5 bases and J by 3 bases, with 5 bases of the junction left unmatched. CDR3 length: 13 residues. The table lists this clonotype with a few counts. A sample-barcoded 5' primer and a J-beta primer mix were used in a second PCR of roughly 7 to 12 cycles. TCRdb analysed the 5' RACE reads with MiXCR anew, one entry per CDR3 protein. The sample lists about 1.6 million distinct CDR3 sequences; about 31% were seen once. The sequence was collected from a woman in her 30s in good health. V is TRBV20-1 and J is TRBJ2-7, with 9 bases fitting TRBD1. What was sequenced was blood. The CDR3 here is CSAGGQGIYEQYF. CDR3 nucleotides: TGCAGTGCTGGAGGACAGGGGATCTACGAGCAGTACTTC.